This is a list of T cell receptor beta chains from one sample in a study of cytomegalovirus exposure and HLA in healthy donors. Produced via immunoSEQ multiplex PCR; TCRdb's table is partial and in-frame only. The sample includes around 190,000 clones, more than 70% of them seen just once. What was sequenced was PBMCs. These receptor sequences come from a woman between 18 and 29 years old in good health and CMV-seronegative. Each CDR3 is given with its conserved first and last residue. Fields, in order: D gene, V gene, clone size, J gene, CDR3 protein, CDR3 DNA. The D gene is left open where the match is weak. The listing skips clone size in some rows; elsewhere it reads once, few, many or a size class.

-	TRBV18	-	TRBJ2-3	CASSRQESTDTQYF	TGTGCCAGCTCACGACAGGAGAGCACAGATACGCAGTATTTT
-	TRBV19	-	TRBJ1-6	CASSIGRGDSPLHF	TGTGCCAGTAGTATAGGACGCGGAGATTCACCCCTCCACTTT
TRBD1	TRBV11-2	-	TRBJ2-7	CASSTRQGTSYEQYF	TGTGCCAGCAGCACCCGACAGGGAACCTCCTACGAGCAGTACTTC
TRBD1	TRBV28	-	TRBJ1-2	CAIQGQGGYNYGYTF	TGTGCCATTCAGGGACAGGGGGGTTATAACTATGGCTACACCTTC
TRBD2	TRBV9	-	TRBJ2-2	CASSVASGGYANTGELFF	TGTGCCAGCAGCGTAGCTAGCGGGGGATACGCGAACACCGGGGAGCTGTTTTTT
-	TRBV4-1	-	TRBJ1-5	CASSPPEGVGRLSNQPQHF	TGCGCCAGCAGCCCCCCCGAAGGTGTAGGGAGGTTAAGCAATCAGCCCCAGCATTTT
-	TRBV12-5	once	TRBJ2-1	CASGPTRREQFF	TGTGCTAGTGGTCCGACTCGGAGGGAGCAGTTCTTC
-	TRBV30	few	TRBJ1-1	CAWRSLQNTEAFF	TGTGCCTGGCGGAGTCTCCAGAACACTGAAGCTTTCTTT
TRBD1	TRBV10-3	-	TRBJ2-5	CAISERGQAKETQYF	TGTGCCATCAGTGAGAGGGGACAGGCAAAAGAGACCCAGTACTTC
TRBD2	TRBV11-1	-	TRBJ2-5	CASSPVLAEETQYF	TGTGCCAGCAGCCCGGTCCTAGCGGAAGAGACCCAGTACTTC